This T cell receptor (beta chain) was recovered during a study of blood T cell repertoires in COVID-19. At the level of the study: Samples came from the United States, Italy and Spain, spanning acute and convalescent COVID-19. The analysed material was cDNA or gDNA that came from T cells, B-cell-depleted T cells, or PBMCs.

Only in-frame clones appear in the TCRdb table, and some are missing; sequencing was by immunoSEQ multiplex PCR. This table holds around 300,000 clones, roughly 92% found once. This clone was seen only once. The CDR3 totals 13 residues. In germline, CDR1 is MDHEN, CDR2 SYDVKM. With V trimmed by 7 bases and J by 3 bases, 5 bases remained unmatched. Sequencing used peripheral blood. J is TRBJ2-7 and V is TRBV28, with TRBD1 matching over 8 bases. This TCR derives from a woman aged 25 to 45 with COVID-19, enrolled during active disease. Here the CDR3 reads CASKWTGIYEQYF. The CDR3 DNA is TGTGCCAGCAAGTGGACAGGGATCTACGAGCAGTACTTC.